A single sample gave rise to the 10 T cell receptor beta chains below, sequenced in a study of cytomegalovirus exposure and HLA in healthy donors. Sequenced by immunoSEQ multiplex PCR; TCRdb stores in-frame clones only, minus some. The sample contains tens of thousands of clones, under 95% of which appear only once. The sample comprised PBMCs. The receptors shown here come from a man between 18 and 29 years old in good health and CMV-seronegative.

The V call is TRBV7-8, the J call TRBJ2-1; 10 bases match TRBD2. From germline, CDR1 is SGHVS and CDR2 FQNEAQ. The CDR3 totals 19 residues. After removal of 0 bases from V and 1 base from J, the junction contained 9 bases not matched to a gene. The CDR3 reads CASSLATRKLAGSYNEQFF. CDR3 in DNA: TGTGCCAGCAGCTTAGCCACCAGAAAACTAGCGGGATCCTACAATGAGCAGTTCTTC.

The chain carries TRBV6-5 and TRBJ1-4, with 9 positions matching TRBD1. This CDR3 region has 13 residues. V lost 6 bases, J lost 10 bases, and 6 bases stayed unmatched. CDR1 and CDR2 (germline): MNHEY, SVGAGI. The CDR3 DNA reads as TGTGCCAGCAGAGTGGGACAGGGCGGAAAACTGTTTTTT. This codes for CASRVGQGGKLFF.

CDR3 coding DNA: TGTGCCAGTAGTGGACAGGGGTCTTGGGGGGAGCTGTTTTTT. It codes for CASSGQGSWGELFF. The J gene is TRBJ2-2, the V gene TRBV19; 9 nucleotides align to TRBD1. The CDR3 length is 14 residues. V shed 5 bases, J shed 8 bases, and the junction held 6 bases outside the gene matches. The germline V gene has CDR1 LNHDA and CDR2 SQIVND (reference sequence).

The V and J genes are TRBV29-1 and TRBJ1-1; 9 nucleotides align to TRBD1. Germline CDR1 and CDR2: SQVTM and ANQGSEA. Trimming took 6 bases from V and 4 from J; bases not matched to a gene: 9. The CDR3 covers 14 residues. The CDR3 bases are TGCAGCGTGGACAGGGGACAGTCCCCCACTGAAGCTTTCTTT. Translation gives CSVDRGQSPTEAFF.

The chain carries TRBV28 and TRBJ2-3; 12 nucleotides align to TRBD2. The length of the CDR3 is 19 residues. Germline V lookup: CDR1 MDHEN, CDR2 SYDVKM. After removal of 1 base from V and 1 base from J, the junction contained 9 bases not matched to a gene. This CDR3 reads CASSLFFLAGGPGTDTQYF. The CDR3 coding sequence is TGTGCCAGCAGTTTATTTTTTCTAGCGGGAGGGCCGGGCACAGATACGCAGTATTTT.

The rearrangement uses TRBV7-2 and TRBJ2-4; D not resolved. CDR3 length: 11 residues. Trimming removed 7 bases from V and 9 bases from J, with 10 bases in between. CDR1 SGHTA and CDR2 FQGNSA come from the germline V gene. The CDR3 DNA sequence: TGTGCCAGCAACAAATGGTCCATTCAGTACTTC. Protein product: CASNKWSIQYF.

The chain has TRBV2 and TRBJ2-7, with TRBD1 identical over 7 bases. Germline lookup yields CDR1 SNHLY and CDR2 FYNNEI. This CDR3 comprises 14 residues. Trimming took 1 base from V and 3 from J; bases not matched to a gene: 3. In DNA form, the CDR3 reads TGTGCCAGCAGTGAAGGACAGGGCCTCTACGAGCAGTACTTC. Encoded protein: CASSEGQGLYEQYF.

The chain links TRBV6-1 to TRBJ2-5, with 9 bases aligning to TRBD1. The CDR3 runs to 19 residues. Germline CDR1 and CDR2: MNHNS and SASEGT. V lost 2 bases and J lost 1; bases outside the gene matches: 14. The CDR3 DNA reads as TGTGCCAGCAGTGAAATCCCGACAGGGGGGATACCTTCCCAAGAGACCCAGTACTTC. Protein sequence: CASSEIPTGGIPSQETQYF.

V is TRBV27 and J is TRBJ2-3; 11 bases line up with TRBD2. The CDR3 is 18 amino acids. Trimming at V came to 1 base and at J to 3 bases, leaving 9 bases not matched to a gene. Germline V gene sequence: CDR1 MNHEY, CDR2 SMNVEV (reference sequence). DNA of the CDR3: TGTGCCAGCAGTTTATTTCCCGCAACTAGCGGGAGTACAGATACGCAGTATTTT. Protein: CASSLFPATSGSTDTQYF.

This chain uses TRBV19 with TRBJ2-2; TRBD2 matches at 9 bases. Germline-derived CDR1 and CDR2 are LNHDA and SQIVND (reference sequence). The CDR3 spans 14 residues. With V trimmed by 5 bases and J by 7 bases, 5 bases remained unmatched. Here the CDR3 DNA reads TGTGCCAGTAGTTCGGGACTAGCCATCGGGGAGCTGTTTTTT. It codes for CASSSGLAIGELFF.